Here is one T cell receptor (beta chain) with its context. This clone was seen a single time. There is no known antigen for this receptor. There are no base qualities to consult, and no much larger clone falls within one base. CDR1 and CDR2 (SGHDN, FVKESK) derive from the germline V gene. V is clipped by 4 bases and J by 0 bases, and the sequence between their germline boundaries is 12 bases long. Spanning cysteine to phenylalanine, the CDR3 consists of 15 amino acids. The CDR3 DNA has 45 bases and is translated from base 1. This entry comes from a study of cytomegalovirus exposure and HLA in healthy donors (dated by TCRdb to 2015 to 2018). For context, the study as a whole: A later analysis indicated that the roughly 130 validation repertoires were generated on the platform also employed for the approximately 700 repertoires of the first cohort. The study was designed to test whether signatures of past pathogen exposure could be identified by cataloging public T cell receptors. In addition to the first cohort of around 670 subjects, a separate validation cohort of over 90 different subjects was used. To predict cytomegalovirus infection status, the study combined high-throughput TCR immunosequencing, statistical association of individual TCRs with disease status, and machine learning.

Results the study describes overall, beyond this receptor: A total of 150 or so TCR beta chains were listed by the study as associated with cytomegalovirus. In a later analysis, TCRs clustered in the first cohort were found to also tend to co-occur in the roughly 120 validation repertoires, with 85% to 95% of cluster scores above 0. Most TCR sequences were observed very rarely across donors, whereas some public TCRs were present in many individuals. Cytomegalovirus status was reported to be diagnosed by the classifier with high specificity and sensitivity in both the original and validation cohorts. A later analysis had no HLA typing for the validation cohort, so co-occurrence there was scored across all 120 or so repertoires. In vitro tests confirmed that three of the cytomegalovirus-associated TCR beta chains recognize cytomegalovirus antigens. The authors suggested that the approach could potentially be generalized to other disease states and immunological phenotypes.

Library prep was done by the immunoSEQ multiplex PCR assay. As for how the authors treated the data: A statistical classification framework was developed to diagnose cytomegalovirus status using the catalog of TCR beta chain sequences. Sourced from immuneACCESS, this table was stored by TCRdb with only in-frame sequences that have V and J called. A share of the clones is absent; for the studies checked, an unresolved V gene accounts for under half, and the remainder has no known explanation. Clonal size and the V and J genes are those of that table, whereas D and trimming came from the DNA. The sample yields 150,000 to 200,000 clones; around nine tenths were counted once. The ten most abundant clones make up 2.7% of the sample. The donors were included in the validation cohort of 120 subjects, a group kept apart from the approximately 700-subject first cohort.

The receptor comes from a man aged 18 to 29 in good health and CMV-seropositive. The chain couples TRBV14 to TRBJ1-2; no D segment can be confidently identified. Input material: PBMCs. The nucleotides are TGTGCCAGCAGCCCCAACTTAGTGGCTAACTATGGCTACACCTTC. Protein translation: CASSPNLVANYGYTF.